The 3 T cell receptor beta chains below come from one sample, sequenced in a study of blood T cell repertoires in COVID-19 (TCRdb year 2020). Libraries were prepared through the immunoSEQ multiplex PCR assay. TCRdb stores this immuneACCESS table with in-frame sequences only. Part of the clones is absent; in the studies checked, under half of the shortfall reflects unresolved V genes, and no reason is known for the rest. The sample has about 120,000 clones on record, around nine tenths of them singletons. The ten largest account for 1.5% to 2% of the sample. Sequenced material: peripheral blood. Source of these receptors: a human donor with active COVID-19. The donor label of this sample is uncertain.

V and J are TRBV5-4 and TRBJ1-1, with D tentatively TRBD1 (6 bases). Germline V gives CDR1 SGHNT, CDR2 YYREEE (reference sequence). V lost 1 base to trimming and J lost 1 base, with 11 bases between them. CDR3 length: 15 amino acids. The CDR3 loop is CASSLPKGENTEAFF. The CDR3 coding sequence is TGTGCCAGCAGCTTGCCGAAGGGGGAGAACACTGAAGCTTTCTTT.

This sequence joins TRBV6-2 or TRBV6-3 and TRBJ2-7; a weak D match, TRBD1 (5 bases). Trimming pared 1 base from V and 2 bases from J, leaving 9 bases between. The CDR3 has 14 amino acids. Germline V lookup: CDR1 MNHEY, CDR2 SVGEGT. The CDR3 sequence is CASSYLGPTYEQYF. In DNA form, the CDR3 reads TGTGCCAGCAGTTACTTGGGGCCTACCTACGAGCAGTACTTC.

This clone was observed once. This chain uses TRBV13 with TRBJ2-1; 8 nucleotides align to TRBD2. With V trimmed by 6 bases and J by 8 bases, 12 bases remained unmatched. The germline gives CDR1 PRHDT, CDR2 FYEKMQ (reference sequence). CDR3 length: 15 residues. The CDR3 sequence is CASSYSGLVVYEQFF. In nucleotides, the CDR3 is TGTGCCAGCAGTTATTCGGGACTAGTTGTGTATGAGCAGTTCTTC.